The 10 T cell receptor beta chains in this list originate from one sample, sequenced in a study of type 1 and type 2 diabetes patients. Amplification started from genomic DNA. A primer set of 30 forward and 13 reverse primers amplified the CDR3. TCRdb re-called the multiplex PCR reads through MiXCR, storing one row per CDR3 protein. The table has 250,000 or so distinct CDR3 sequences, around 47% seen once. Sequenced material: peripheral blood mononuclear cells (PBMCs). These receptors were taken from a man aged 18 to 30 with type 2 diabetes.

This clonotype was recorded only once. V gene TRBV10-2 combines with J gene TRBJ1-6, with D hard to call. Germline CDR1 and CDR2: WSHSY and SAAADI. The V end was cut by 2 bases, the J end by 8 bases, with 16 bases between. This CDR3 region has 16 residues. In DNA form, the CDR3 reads TGCGCCAGCAGTGAGGTGGTATCGAAACTCGATTCACCCCTCCACTTT. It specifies CASSEVVSKLDSPLHF.

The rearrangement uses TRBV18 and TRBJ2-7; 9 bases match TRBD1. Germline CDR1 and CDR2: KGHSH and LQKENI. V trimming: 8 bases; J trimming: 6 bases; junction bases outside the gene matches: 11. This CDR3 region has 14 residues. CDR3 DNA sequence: TGTGCCAGCCTCCGGGACAGGGTTCAGCGCGAGCAGTACTTC. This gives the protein CASLRDRVQREQYF.

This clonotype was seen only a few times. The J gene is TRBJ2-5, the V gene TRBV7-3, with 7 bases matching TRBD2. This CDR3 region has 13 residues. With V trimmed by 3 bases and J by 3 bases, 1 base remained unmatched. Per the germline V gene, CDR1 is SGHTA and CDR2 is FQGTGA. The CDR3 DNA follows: TGTGCCAGCAGCTTCGGGGGGAAAGAGACCCAGTACTTC. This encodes CASSFGGKETQYF.

CDR3 coding DNA: TGTGCCAGTAGTATAGGGCTGGGAGCCGAATACACTGAAGCTTTCTTT. As protein: CASSIGLGAEYTEAFF. The chain couples TRBV6-6 to TRBJ1-1, with D unresolved. CDR3 length equals 16 residues. V lost 9 bases, J lost 3 bases, and 23 bases lay in between. In germline, CDR1 is MNHNY, CDR2 SVGAGI (reference sequence).

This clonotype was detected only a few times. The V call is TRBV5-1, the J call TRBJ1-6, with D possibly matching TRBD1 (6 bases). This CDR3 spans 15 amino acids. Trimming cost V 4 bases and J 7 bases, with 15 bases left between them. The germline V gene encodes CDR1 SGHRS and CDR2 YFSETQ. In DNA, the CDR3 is TGCGCCAGCAGCCCAACGGGACATACCAATTCACCCCTCCACTTT. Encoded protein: CASSPTGHTNSPLHF.

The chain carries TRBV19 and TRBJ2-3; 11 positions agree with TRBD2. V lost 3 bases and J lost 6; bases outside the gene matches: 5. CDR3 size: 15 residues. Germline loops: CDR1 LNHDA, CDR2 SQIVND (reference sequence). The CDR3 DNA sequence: TGTGCCAGTAGTATGTTAGCGGGGGGGCTCGATACGCAGTATTTT. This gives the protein CASSMLAGGLDTQYF.

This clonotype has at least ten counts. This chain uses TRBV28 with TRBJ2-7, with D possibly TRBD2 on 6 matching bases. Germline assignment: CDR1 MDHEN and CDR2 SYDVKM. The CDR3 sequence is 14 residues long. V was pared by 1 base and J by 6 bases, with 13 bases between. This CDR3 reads CASSLSGGGPEQYF. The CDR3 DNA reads TGTGCCAGCAGTTTATCCGGGGGTGGACCCGAGCAGTACTTC.

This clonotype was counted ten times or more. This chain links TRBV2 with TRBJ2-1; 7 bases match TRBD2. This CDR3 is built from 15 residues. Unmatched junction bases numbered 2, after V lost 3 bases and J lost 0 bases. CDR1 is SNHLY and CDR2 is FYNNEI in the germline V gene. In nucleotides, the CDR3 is TGTGCCAGCAGTGAGCGGGGGAGCTCCTACAATGAGCAGTTCTTC. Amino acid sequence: CASSERGSSYNEQFF.

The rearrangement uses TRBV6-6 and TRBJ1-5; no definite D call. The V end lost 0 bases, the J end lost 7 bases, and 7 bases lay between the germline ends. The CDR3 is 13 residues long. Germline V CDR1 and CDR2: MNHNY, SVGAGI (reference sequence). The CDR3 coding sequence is TGTGCCAGCAGTTACTCAATTAAACAGCCCCAGCATTTT. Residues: CASSYSIKQPQHF.

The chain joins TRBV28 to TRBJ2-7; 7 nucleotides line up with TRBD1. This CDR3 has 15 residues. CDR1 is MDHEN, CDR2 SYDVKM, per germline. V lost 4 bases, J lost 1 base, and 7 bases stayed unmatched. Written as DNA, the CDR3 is TGTGCCAGCAGTTCCCGACAGGGCGTATCCTACGAGCAGTACTTC. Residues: CASSSRQGVSYEQYF.